The clone carrying this TCR beta chain was found once. Authors' analysis steps: Using reference gene primer amplification, nucleated cell counts were estimated. Sequencing was performed with immunoSEQ multiplex PCR; in TCRdb, only in-frame clones are kept and a portion is missing. Clonal size and the V and J genes are those of that table, whereas D and trimming came from the DNA. The sample lists around 64,000 clones; roughly 88% were seen once. The data stem from a study of blood T cell repertoires in COVID-19. About the study: Material from acute and convalescent COVID-19 was sourced from the United States, Italy and Spain. T cells, B-cell-depleted T cells, or PBMCs supplied cDNA or gDNA.

This TCR derives from a human donor in a cohort sampled during active COVID-19. The specimen was peripheral blood.

CDR3 bases: TGTGCCAGTAGTATAGCGGGAACTGCGAACACCGGGGAGCTGTTTTTT. It yields the protein CASSIAGTANTGELFF. The chain recombines TRBV19 with TRBJ2-2; D might be TRBD2 (5 bases). Germline-derived CDR1 and CDR2 are LNHDA and SQIVND (reference sequence). With 1 base removed from V and 0 bases from J, the gap between germline ends came to 9 bases. This CDR3 is 16 amino acids long.